This T cell receptor beta chain derives from a study of T cell changes during pregnancy in multiple sclerosis. The table came from immunoSEQ multiplex PCR; TCRdb's copy has only in-frame clones and leaves some out. The table lists 55,000 to 65,000 clones, more than 85% of them singletons. Trimming removed 10 bases at V and 0 bases at J, with 14 bases between. Germline V gene data show CDR1 as SGHKS and CDR2 as YYEKEE (reference sequence). The CDR3 length is 14 residues. The material sequenced was peripheral blood, taken in the first trimester of pregnancy. The gene calls are TRBV5-5 and TRBJ1-5; maybe TRBD1 (5 bases). This receptor was obtained from a female donor with multiple sclerosis, enrolled in a pregnancy study. CDR3 sequence (DNA): TGTGCCTCCCGTCCAGGGTTTAGCAATCAGCCCCAGCATTTT. Translated: CASRPGFSNQPQHF.